The source of this T cell receptor (beta chain) is a study of blood T cell repertoires in COVID-19. In the study overall: Italy, Spain and the United States were the sources of the convalescent and acute COVID-19 samples. PBMCs, B-cell-depleted T cells, or T cells provided the cDNA or gDNA that made up the material.

Generated by immunoSEQ multiplex PCR, the TCRdb table keeps only in-frame clones and is missing some. The sample lists 170,000 or so clones, approximately 87% seen once, with 0.85% to 0.95% in the top ten. The J segment lost 4 bases and the V segment lost 6 bases, leaving 16 bases of the junction unmatched. CDR1 and CDR2 from the germline V gene are SQVTM and ANQGSEA. CDR3 length equals 16 residues. The sequenced sample consisted of peripheral blood. The chain links TRBV29-1 to TRBJ2-5; 8 bases align to TRBD2. This clonotype was sampled from a young woman who had recovered from COVID-19. The CDR3 DNA is TGCAGCGTCGCACGGGGTTCAGCGGGGGTGTTAGAGACCCAGTACTTC. It translates to CSVARGSAGVLETQYF.